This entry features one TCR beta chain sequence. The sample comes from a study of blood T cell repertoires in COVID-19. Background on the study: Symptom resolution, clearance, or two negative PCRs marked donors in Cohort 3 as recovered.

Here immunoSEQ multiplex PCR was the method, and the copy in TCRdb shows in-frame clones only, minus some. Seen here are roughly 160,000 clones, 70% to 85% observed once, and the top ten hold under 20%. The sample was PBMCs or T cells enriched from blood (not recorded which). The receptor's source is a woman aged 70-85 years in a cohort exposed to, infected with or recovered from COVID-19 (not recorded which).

The CDR3 protein is CASSLRTSGASTDTQYF. CDR3 nucleotides: TGCGCCAGCAGCTTAAGGACTAGCGGAGCTAGCACAGATACGCAGTATTTT. V gene TRBV5-1 combines with J gene TRBJ2-3; 10 nucleotides agree with TRBD2. The CDR3 totals 17 residues. V trimming: 2 bases; J trimming: 0 bases; junction bases outside the gene matches: 6. Germline V gene lookup returns CDR1 SGHRS and CDR2 YFSETQ.